This TCR beta chain was retrieved from a study of blood T cells in healthy people across ages. Study results and caveats: Using unsorted PBMCs precluded a conclusive naive versus antigen-experienced comparison.

This clonotype was counted ten times or more. Its antigen remains unknown. The use of a sample-barcoded 5' primer and a J-beta primer mix characterized a second PCR of roughly 6 to 12 cycles. From the 5' RACE reads, TCRdb called clonotypes with MiXCR, one entry per CDR3 protein. The top ten clones hold under 15% of a sample with about 940,000 distinct CDR3 sequences, approximately 49% of them seen once. This CDR3 spans 15 amino acids. With 2 bases removed from V and 4 bases from J, the gap between germline ends came to 15 bases. Looked up from germline, CDR1 is MNHEY and CDR2 is SMNVEV (reference sequence).

The rearrangement joins TRBV27 to TRBJ2-7, with D possibly being TRBD1 (5 bases). Sequencing was carried out using blood. This receptor was taken from a young man in good health. CDR3 amino acids: CASSLGSGIAYEQYF. The CDR3, as DNA: TGTGCCAGCAGTTTAGGGTCAGGGATTGCGTACGAGCAGTACTTC.